This T cell receptor (beta chain) originates from a study of patients and donors after allogeneic stem cell transplantation. Between the trimmed V and J ends, which lost 7 bases and 7 bases, there was a span of 19 bases. The germline V gene encodes CDR1 DFQATT and CDR2 SNEGSKA (reference sequence). This CDR3 contains 13 residues. A single record per CDR3 protein comes from TCRdb applying MiXCR to the RT-PCR reads. This table has 800,000 to 1,000,000 distinct CDR3 sequences, roughly 18% appearing once. The sequencing sample was made of blood, either unsorted or a sorted T cell fraction (not recorded which). The genes are TRBV20-1 and TRBJ1-1, with D perhaps TRBD1 (5 bases). The receptor comes from a human donor who was either an allogeneic HSCT recipient or a stem cell or donor lymphocyte infusion donor (not recorded which). It is not recorded whose cells these are; they may come from a transplant donor. The CDR3 here is CSVSLGEVYEAFF. For the CDR3, the DNA is TGCAGTGTTTCTTTGGGGGAGGTCTATGAAGCTTTCTTT.